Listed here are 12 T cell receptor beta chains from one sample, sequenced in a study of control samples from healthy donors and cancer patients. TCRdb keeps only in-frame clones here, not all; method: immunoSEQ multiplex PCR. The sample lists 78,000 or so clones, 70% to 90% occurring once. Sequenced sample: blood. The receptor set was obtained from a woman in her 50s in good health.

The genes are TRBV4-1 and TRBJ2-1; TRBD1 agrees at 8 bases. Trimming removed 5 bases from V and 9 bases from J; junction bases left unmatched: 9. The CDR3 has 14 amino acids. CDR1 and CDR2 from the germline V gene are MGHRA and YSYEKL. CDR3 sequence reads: CASSKGQGLSEQFF. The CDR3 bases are TGCGCCAGCAGCAAAGGACAGGGTCTTAGTGAGCAGTTCTTC.

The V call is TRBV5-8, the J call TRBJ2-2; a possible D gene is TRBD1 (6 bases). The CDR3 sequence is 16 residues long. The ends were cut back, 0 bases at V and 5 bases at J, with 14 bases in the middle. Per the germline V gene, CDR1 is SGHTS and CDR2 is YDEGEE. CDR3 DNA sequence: TGTGCCAGCAGCTTGGGGCTTACAGGGTCTACCGGGGAGCTGTTTTTT. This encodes CASSLGLTGSTGELFF.

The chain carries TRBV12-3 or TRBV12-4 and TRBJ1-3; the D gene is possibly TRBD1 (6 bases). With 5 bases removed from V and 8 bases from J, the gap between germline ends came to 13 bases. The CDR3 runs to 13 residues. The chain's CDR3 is CASSPSGADTIYF. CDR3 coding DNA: TGTGCCAGCAGTCCTTCGGGGGCGGACACCATATATTTT.

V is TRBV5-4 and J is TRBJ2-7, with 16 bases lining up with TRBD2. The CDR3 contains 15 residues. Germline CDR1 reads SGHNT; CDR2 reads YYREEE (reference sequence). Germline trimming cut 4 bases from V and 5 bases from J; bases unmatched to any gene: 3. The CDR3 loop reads CASSLGTSGGDEQYF. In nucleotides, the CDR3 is TGTGCCAGCAGCCTCGGGACTAGCGGGGGGGACGAGCAGTACTTC.

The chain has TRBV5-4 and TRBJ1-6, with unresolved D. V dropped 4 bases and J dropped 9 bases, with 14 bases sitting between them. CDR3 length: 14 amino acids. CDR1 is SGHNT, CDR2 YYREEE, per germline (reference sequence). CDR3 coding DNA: TGTGCCAGCAGCCTGGAGGTGTTGGCTTCACCCCTCCACTTT. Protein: CASSLEVLASPLHF.

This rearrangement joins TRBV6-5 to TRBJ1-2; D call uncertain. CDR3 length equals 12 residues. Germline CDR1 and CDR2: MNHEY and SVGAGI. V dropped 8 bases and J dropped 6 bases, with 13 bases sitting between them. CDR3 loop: CASSRLVNGYTF. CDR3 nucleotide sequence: TGTGCCAGCTCCAGACTCGTTAATGGCTACACCTTC.

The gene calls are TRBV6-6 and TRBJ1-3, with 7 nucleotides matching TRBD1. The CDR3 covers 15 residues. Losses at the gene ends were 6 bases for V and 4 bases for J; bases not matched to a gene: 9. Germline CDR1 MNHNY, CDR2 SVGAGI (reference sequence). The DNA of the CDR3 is TGTGCCAGCAGCTTCGACAGGGCATCAGGAAACACCATATATTTT. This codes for CASSFDRASGNTIYF.

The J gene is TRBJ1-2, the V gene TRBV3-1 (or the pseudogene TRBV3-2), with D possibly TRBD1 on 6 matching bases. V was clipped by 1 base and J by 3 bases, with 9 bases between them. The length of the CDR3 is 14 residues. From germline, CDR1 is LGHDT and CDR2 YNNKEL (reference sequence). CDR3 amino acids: CASSQGRTDYGYTF. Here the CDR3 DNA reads TGTGCCAGCAGCCAAGGCCGGACAGACTATGGCTACACCTTC.

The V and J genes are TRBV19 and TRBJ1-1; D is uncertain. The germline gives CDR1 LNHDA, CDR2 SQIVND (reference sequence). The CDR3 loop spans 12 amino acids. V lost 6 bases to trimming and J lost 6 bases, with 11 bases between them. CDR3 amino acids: CASSLVGSEAFF. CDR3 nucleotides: TGTGCCAGTAGCCTCGTGGGGTCTGAAGCTTTCTTT. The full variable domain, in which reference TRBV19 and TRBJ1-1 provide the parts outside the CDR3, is DGGITQSPKYLFRKEGQNVTLSCEQNLNHDAMYWYRQDPGQGLRLIYYSQIVNDFQKGDIAEGYSVSREKKESFPLTVTSAQKNPTAFYLCASSLVGSEAFFGQGTRLTVV.

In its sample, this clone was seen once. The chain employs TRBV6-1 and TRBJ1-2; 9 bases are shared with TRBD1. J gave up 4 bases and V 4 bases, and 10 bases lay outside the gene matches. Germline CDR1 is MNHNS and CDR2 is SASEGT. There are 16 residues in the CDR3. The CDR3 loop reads CASSGGQGQEFYGYTF. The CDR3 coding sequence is TGTGCCAGCAGTGGGGGACAGGGCCAAGAGTTCTATGGCTACACCTTC.

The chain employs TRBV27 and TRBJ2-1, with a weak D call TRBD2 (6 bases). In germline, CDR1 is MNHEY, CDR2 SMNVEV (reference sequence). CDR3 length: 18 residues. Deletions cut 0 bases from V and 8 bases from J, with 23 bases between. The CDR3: CASSLSASQASEVDEQFF. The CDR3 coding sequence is TGTGCCAGCAGTTTATCGGCAAGCCAGGCTAGCGAAGTCGATGAGCAGTTCTTC.

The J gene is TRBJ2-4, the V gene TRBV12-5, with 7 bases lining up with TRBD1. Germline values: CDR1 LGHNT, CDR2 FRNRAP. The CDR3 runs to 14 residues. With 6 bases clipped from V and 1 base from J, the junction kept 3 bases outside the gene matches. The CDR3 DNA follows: TGTGCTAGTGGGGAACAGGGGGCCAAAAACATTCAGTACTTC. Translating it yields CASGEQGAKNIQYF.